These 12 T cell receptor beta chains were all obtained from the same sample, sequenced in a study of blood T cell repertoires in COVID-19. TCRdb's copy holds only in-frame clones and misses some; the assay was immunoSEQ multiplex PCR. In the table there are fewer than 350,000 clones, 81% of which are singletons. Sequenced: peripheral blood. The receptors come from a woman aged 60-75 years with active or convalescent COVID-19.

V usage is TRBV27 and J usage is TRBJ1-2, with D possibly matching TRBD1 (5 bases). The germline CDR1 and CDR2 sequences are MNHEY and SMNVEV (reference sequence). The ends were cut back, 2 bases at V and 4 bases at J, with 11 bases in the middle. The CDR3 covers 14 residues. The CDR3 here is CASSLKGKGYGYTF. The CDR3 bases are TGTGCCAGCAGTTTAAAGGGGAAGGGCTATGGCTACACCTTC.

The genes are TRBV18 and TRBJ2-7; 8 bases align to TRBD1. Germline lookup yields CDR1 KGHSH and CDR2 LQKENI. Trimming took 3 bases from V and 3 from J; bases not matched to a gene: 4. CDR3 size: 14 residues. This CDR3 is CASSPQGALYEQYF. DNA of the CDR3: TGTGCCAGCTCACCCCAGGGGGCCCTCTACGAGCAGTACTTC.

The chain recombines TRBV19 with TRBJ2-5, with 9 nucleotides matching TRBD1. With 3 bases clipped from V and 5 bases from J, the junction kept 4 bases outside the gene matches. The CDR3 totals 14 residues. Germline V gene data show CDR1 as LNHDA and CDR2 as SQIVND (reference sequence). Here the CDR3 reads CASSITGGDETQYF. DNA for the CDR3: TGTGCCAGTAGTATTACAGGGGGCGACGAGACCCAGTACTTC.

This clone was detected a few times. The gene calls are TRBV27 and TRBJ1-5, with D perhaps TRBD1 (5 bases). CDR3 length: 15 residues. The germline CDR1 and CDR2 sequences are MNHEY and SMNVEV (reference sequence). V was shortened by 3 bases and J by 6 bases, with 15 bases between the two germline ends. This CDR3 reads CASSFSDRQFQPQHF. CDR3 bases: TGTGCCAGCAGTTTCTCCGATCGACAGTTTCAGCCCCAGCATTTT.

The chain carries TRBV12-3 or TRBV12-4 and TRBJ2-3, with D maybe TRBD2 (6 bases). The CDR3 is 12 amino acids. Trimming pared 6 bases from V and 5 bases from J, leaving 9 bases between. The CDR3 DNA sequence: TGTGCCAGCAGGCCGGGGGTAGATACGCAGTATTTT. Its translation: CASRPGVDTQYF.

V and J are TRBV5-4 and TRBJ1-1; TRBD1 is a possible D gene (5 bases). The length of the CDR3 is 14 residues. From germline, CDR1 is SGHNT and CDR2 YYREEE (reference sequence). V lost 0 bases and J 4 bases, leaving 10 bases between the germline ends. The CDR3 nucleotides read TGTGCCAGCAGCTTGGGCGGCGGGGCCACTGAAGCTTTCTTT. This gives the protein CASSLGGGATEAFF.

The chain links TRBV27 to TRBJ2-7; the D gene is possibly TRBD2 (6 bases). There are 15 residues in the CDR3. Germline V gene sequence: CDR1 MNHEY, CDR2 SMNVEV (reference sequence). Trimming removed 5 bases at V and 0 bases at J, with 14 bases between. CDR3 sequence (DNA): TGTGCCAGCAGTCTCGATGGGGGACTCTCCTACGAGCAGTACTTC. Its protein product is CASSLDGGLSYEQYF.

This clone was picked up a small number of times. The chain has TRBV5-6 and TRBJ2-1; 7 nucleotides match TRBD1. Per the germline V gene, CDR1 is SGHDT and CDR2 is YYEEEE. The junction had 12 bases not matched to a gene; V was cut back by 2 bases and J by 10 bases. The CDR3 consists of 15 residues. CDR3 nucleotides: TGTGCCAGCAGCTTTGTTGGACAGGCCATGGGGGAGCAGTTCTTC. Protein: CASSFVGQAMGEQFF.

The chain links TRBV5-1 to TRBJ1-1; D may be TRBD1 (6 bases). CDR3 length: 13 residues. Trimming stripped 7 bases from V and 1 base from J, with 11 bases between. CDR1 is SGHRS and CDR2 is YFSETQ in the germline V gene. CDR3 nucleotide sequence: TGCGCCAGCGGAAAGGGGGAGAACACTGAAGCTTTCTTT. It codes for CASGKGENTEAFF.

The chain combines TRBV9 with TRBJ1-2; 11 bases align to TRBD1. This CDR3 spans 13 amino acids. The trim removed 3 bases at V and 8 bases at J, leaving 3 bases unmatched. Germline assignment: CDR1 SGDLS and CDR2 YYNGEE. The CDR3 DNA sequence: TGTGCCAGCAGCGATGGGGACAGGGGGGGCTACACCTTC. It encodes CASSDGDRGGYTF.

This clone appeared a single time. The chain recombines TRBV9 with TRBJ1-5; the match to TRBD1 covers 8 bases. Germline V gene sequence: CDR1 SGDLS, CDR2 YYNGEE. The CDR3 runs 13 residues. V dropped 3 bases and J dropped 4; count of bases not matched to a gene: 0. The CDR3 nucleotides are TGTGCCAGCAGCGGGACAGGGAATCAGCCCCAGCATTTT. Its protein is CASSGTGNQPQHF.

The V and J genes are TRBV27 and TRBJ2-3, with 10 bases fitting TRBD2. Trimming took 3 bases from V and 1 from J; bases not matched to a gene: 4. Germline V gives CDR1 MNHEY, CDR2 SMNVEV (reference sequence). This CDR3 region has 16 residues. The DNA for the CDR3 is TGTGCCAGCAGTTTCACTAGCGGGGCCGGCACAGATACGCAGTATTTT. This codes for CASSFTSGAGTDTQYF.